These 13 T cell receptor beta chains came from one sample sequenced in a study of control samples from healthy donors and cancer patients. Sequencing used immunoSEQ multiplex PCR; TCRdb keeps in-frame clones, though not all of them. The sample has about 82,000 clones, around 94% seen once. Sequencing input: blood. All receptors come from a young woman in good health.

The chain carries TRBV12-3 or TRBV12-4 and TRBJ2-7; D perhaps matches TRBD2 (5 bases). V was trimmed by 3 bases and J by 4 bases, leaving 10 bases between them. The CDR3 runs 13 residues. The CDR3 sequence is CASSLVREYEQYF. DNA of the CDR3: TGTGCCAGCAGTTTGGTTAGGGAGTACGAGCAGTACTTC.

The V gene is TRBV3-1 (or the pseudogene TRBV3-2), the J gene TRBJ2-3; TRBD2 aligns across 7 bases. The CDR3 runs 16 residues. The germline gives CDR1 LGHDT, CDR2 YNNKEL (reference sequence). Trimming removed 5 bases from V and 0 bases from J; junction bases left unmatched: 8. For the CDR3, the DNA is TGTGCCAGCAGCTTCAGGACTAGATCGAGCACAGATACGCAGTATTTT. The encoded protein is CASSFRTRSSTDTQYF.

The J gene is TRBJ1-1, the V gene TRBV3-1 (or the pseudogene TRBV3-2), with D possibly matching TRBD1 (5 bases). The CDR3 contains 15 residues. Deletions cut 0 bases from V and 8 bases from J, with 16 bases between. The V gene's germline CDR1 is LGHDT and CDR2 YNNKEL (reference sequence). This CDR3 reads CASSQDLGRAAEAFF. CDR3 DNA: TGTGCCAGCAGCCAAGATCTTGGCAGGGCGGCAGAAGCTTTCTTT.

The chain is built from TRBV4-1 and TRBJ1-5, with 7 bases identical to TRBD1. From germline, CDR1 is MGHRA and CDR2 YSYEKL. There are 15 residues in the CDR3. The J segment lost 2 bases and the V segment lost 6 bases, leaving 7 bases of the junction unmatched. The CDR3 DNA reads as TGCGCCAGCAGGCCTACAGGGGTGGGCAATCAGCCCCAGCATTTT. It is translated as CASRPTGVGNQPQHF.

V is TRBV10-1 and J is TRBJ2-2; 8 bases are a match to TRBD1. Trimming cost V 7 bases and J 5 bases; bases outside gene matches: 9. The germline gives CDR1 WNHNN, CDR2 SYGVQD (reference sequence). This CDR3 contains 15 residues. CDR3: CASTKDRGMTGELFF. CDR3 DNA: TGCGCCAGCACTAAAGACAGGGGAATGACCGGGGAGCTGTTTTTT.

The chain links TRBV3-1 (or the pseudogene TRBV3-2) to TRBJ2-7, with 8 nucleotides matching TRBD2. Germline V gene lookup returns CDR1 LGHDT and CDR2 YNNKEL (reference sequence). The V and J ends lost 2 bases and 5 bases, in that order; junction bases with no gene match: 5. The CDR3 has 14 amino acids. The CDR3 sequence: CASSQLAGGHEQYF. The DNA for the CDR3 is TGTGCCAGCAGCCAACTGGCGGGGGGCCACGAGCAGTACTTC.

V is TRBV2 and J is TRBJ2-7; D might be TRBD2 (5 bases). The CDR3 length is 13 residues. V dropped 3 bases and J dropped 9 bases, with 15 bases sitting between them. Germline V lookup: CDR1 SNHLY, CDR2 FYNNEI. The CDR3 DNA reads as TGTGCCAGCAGTGACCCAGAACCTCGGGGGCAGTACTTC. This gives the protein CASSDPEPRGQYF.

The genes are TRBV28 and TRBJ1-5; 7 bases align to TRBD1. From germline, CDR1 is MDHEN and CDR2 SYDVKM. The CDR3 sequence is 12 residues long. J lost 12 bases, V lost 5 bases, and 7 bases had no gene match. CDR3 nucleotide sequence: TGTGCCAGCAGTACCCCGACAGGGTTCCAGCATTTT. Translated: CASSTPTGFQHF.

V is TRBV5-1 and J is TRBJ2-2; D is tentatively TRBD1 or TRBD2 (5 bases each). Trimming shortened V by 4 bases and J by 2 bases, and 6 bases separated the two germline ends. CDR3 length: 13 amino acids. Germline V lookup: CDR1 SGHRS, CDR2 YFSETQ. The CDR3 here is CASSRDNTGELFF. The CDR3, as DNA: TGCGCCAGCAGCCGGGACAACACCGGGGAGCTGTTTTTT.

The V and J genes are TRBV5-4 and TRBJ2-2; TRBD2 is a possible D gene (6 bases). Germline V gene lookup returns CDR1 SGHNT and CDR2 YYREEE (reference sequence). Between the trimmed V and J ends, which lost 1 base and 10 bases, there was a span of 17 bases. The CDR3 is 15 amino acids. The CDR3 nucleotides read TGTGCCAGCAGCTTGATCGGAGGGACGGAGCAGGAGCTGTTTTTT. It translates to CASSLIGGTEQELFF.

This chain uses TRBV29-1 with TRBJ2-1; D is tentatively TRBD1 or TRBD2 (5 bases each). Germline CDR1 and CDR2: SQVTM and ANQGSEA. Trimming took off 0 bases at V and 3 bases at J, with 15 bases between the two ends. The CDR3 spans 16 residues. The CDR3 DNA reads as TGCAGCGTTGAAGACCCAATAGGGGAGCTCTACAATGAGCAGTTCTTC. This sequence encodes CSVEDPIGELYNEQFF.

This chain joins TRBV5-4 and TRBJ2-7, with D possibly being TRBD2 (6 bases). The CDR3 covers 18 residues. Germline assignment: CDR1 SGHNT and CDR2 YYREEE (reference sequence). Trimming took off 3 bases at V and 2 bases at J, with 24 bases between the two ends. CDR3 sequence: CASSSSWGVTPTPYEQYF. Here the CDR3 DNA reads TGTGCCAGCAGCTCCAGCTGGGGGGTTACCCCGACGCCCTACGAGCAGTACTTC.

This clone was recorded once. This sequence joins TRBV11-2 and TRBJ2-7; perhaps TRBD1 as D (6 bases). There are 13 residues in the CDR3. V was shortened by 1 base and J by 11 bases, with 15 bases between the two germline ends. The germline gives CDR1 SGHAT, CDR2 FQNNGV. CDR3 in amino acids: CASSLGQAGREYF. The CDR3 nucleotides read TGTGCCAGCAGCTTAGGACAGGCCGGTCGAGAGTACTTC.